This T cell receptor (beta chain) was captured by sequencing in a study of control samples from healthy donors and cancer patients. Only in-frame clones appear in the TCRdb table, and some are missing; sequencing was by immunoSEQ multiplex PCR. Counted here are 150,000 to 200,000 clones, 75% to 95% occurring once; the ten biggest clones make up less than 1.6%. Trimming removed 4 bases from V and 4 bases from J, with 7 bases in between. CDR1 and CDR2 (germline): SQVTM, ANQGSEA. The length of the CDR3 is 12 residues. This chain joins TRBV29-1 and TRBJ1-4; D ambiguous. The sample was blood. This TCR was sampled from a woman aged 25 to 39 in good health. CDR3 sequence reads: CSVAQHNEKLFF. DNA of the CDR3: TGCAGCGTTGCCCAGCATAATGAAAAACTGTTTTTT.